This TCR beta chain derives from a study of cytomegalovirus exposure and HLA in healthy donors. The primer mix had 60 Vbeta and 13 Jbeta primers. The table came from immunoSEQ multiplex PCR; TCRdb's copy has only in-frame clones and leaves some out. Among under 200,000 clones, about 80% were seen once, and the ten largest hold roughly 1.2%. The germline V and J ends were trimmed by 1 base and 8 bases, with 12 bases remaining between them. The CDR3 consists of 14 residues. The germline V gene has CDR1 MDHEN and CDR2 SYDVKM. The sequenced material came from PBMCs. V usage is TRBV28 and J usage is TRBJ2-1, with D perhaps matching TRBD1 (5 bases). The receptor was derived from a woman aged 45-65 years in good health and CMV-seronegative. This chain's CDR3 is CASSLFQGRDEQFF. CDR3 coding DNA: TGTGCCAGCAGTTTATTCCAGGGAAGGGATGAGCAGTTCTTC.